The 2 T cell receptor beta chains in this list originate from one sample, sequenced in a study of beta chain features in type 1 diabetes. The whole isolated RNA underwent reverse transcription, so sequencing captured expressed TCRB transcripts. The method was immunoSEQ multiplex PCR; TCRdb's version includes in-frame clones alone and lacks a portion of them. The data contain hundreds of thousands of clones, 10% to 12% of them singletons. The material sequenced was naive CD4+ T cells from blood. The origin of the receptors is a woman under 30 in good health.

This clone was seen a handful of times. This sample includes further DNA sequences coding for the same CDR3. The CDR3 coding sequence is TGCAGTGCTAGAGCTGGGGACGGCTACACCTTC. It is translated as CSARAGDGYTF. The genes are TRBV20-1 and TRBJ1-2; a weak D match, TRBD1 (5 bases). Trimming shortened V by 1 base and J by 8 bases, and 8 bases separated the two germline ends. Germline V gene sequence: CDR1 DFQATT, CDR2 SNEGSKA (reference sequence). This CDR3 is 11 amino acids long.

The CDR3 nucleotides are TGTGCCAGCAGCACAGCGGGAGTTGAGACCCAGTACTTC. Translating it yields CASSTAGVETQYF. The gene calls are TRBV5-4 and TRBJ2-5, with 8 bases that match TRBD2. CDR3 length: 13 amino acids. Germline V CDR1 and CDR2: SGHNT, YYREEE (reference sequence). With 4 bases clipped from V and 5 bases from J, the junction kept 4 bases outside the gene matches.